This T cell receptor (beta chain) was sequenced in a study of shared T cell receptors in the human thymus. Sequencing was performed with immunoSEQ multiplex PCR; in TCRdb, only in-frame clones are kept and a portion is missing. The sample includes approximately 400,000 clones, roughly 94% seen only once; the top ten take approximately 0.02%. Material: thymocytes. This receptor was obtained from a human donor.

The DNA for the CDR3 is TGCGCCAGCAGTGAACGGGGGGACAGGCTGAACACTGAAGCTTTCTTT. Translating it yields CASSERGDRLNTEAFF. This rearrangement joins TRBV10-1 to TRBJ1-1; 8 nucleotides line up with TRBD1. After removal of 3 bases from V and 0 bases from J, the junction contained 6 bases not matched to a gene. The CDR3 contains 16 residues. Germline CDR1 WNHNN, CDR2 SYGVQD (reference sequence).